The 25 T cell receptor beta chains below come from one sample, sequenced in a study of cytomegalovirus exposure and HLA in healthy donors. The PCR used 60 Vbeta and 13 Jbeta primers. Repertoires were generated with immunoSEQ multiplex PCR, while TCRdb's copy carries only in-frame clones and drops some. Altogether around 190,000 clones are present, around 80% being singletons, with the ten largest covering approximately 0.73%. Sequencing was carried out using PBMCs. These receptors all stem from a woman in her thirties or forties in good health and CMV-seronegative.

The rearrangement joins TRBV9 to TRBJ1-2; D might be TRBD1 (5 bases). V shed 0 bases and J shed 3 bases, with 12 bases lying between them. The germline CDR1 and CDR2 sequences are SGDLS and YYNGEE. CDR3 length: 15 residues. The CDR3 sequence is CASSVDSRVDYGYTF. CDR3 DNA sequence: TGTGCCAGCAGCGTAGATAGCAGGGTTGACTATGGCTACACCTTC.

The chain employs TRBV7-9 and TRBJ2-7; 8 bases are shared with TRBD1. Germline values: CDR1 SEHNR, CDR2 FQNEAQ (reference sequence). The CDR3 has 15 amino acids. V was clipped by 3 bases and J by 6 bases; unmatched bases: 10. CDR3 protein: CASSFVGQGACEQYF. The CDR3 region has the DNA TGTGCCAGCAGCTTTGTCGGCCAGGGGGCGTGCGAGCAGTACTTC.

The chain combines TRBV28 with TRBJ1-2; tentative D call: TRBD1 (6 bases). CDR3 length: 15 residues. The V end was cut by 2 bases, the J end by 2 bases, with 12 bases between. The germline V gene encodes CDR1 MDHEN and CDR2 SYDVKM. The CDR3 nucleotides are TGTGCCAGCAGTTTACCCGACAGGCCGAACTATGGCTACACCTTC. It specifies CASSLPDRPNYGYTF.

The genes are TRBV7-8 and TRBJ2-2; D may be TRBD2 (6 bases). The V end lost 5 bases, the J end lost 2 bases, and 15 bases lay between the germline ends. The CDR3 has 16 amino acids. In germline, CDR1 is SGHVS, CDR2 FQNEAQ. CDR3 nucleotides: TGTGCCAGCAGCCCACCCCCGGGACTCAACACCGGGGAGCTGTTTTTT. This encodes CASSPPPGLNTGELFF. The full variable domain, rest sourced from reference TRBV7-8 and TRBJ2-2, is GAGVSQSPRYKVAKRGQDVALRCDPISGHVSLFWYQQALGQGPEFLTYFQNEAQLDKSGLPSDRFFAERPEGSVSTLKIQRTQQEDSAVYLCASSPPPGLNTGELFFGEGSRLTVL.

This chain uses TRBV6-1 with TRBJ2-5; 12 nucleotides match TRBD2. The CDR3 has 16 residues. Trimming took 0 bases from V and 5 from J; bases not matched to a gene: 4. The germline V gene has CDR1 MNHNS and CDR2 SASEGT. For the CDR3, the DNA is TGTGCCAGCAGTGAAGCGCTAGCGGGGGGGCGTGAGACCCAGTACTTC. Its translation is CASSEALAGGRETQYF.

The chain recombines TRBV7-9 with TRBJ1-4, with a possible D match to TRBD1 (6 bases). This CDR3 is built from 14 residues. The V gene's germline CDR1 is SEHNR and CDR2 FQNEAQ (reference sequence). V shed 3 bases and J shed 5 bases, with 10 bases lying between them. The CDR3 here is CASSFGTHNEKLFF. CDR3 DNA: TGTGCCAGCAGCTTCGGGACACACAATGAAAAACTGTTTTTT. Looking up the rest from reference TRBV7-9 and TRBJ1-4 gives the full variable domain: DTGVSQNPRHKITKRGQNVTFRCDPISEHNRLYWYRQTLGQGPEFLTYFQNEAQLEKSRLLSDRFSAERPKGSFSTLEIQRTEQGDSAMYLCASSFGTHNEKLFFGSGTQLSVL.

The chain is built from TRBV5-1 and TRBJ2-1, with 9 bases matching TRBD2. The germline gives CDR1 SGHRS, CDR2 YFSETQ. There are 15 residues in the CDR3. Trimming took 1 base from V and 10 from J; bases not matched to a gene: 9. CDR3: CASSLRVAGVWEQFF. The CDR3 DNA reads as TGCGCCAGCAGCTTGCGGGTAGCGGGAGTTTGGGAGCAGTTCTTC.

The chain uses TRBV2 and TRBJ2-5; TRBD2 matches 9 bases. Unmatched junction bases numbered 9, after V lost 5 bases and J lost 5 bases. The CDR3 sequence is 15 residues long. Germline CDR1 and CDR2: SNHLY and FYNNEI. The CDR3 region has the DNA TGTGCCAGCAGTAATCCGGGACTAGCAGATGAGACCCAGTACTTC. It codes for CASSNPGLADETQYF.

This clone was picked up one time. The CDR3 sequence: CASREWGKRGGTSTDTQYF. In DNA, the CDR3 is TGTGCCAGCCGAGAGTGGGGGAAGCGGGGGGGTACTAGCACAGATACGCAGTATTTT. J is TRBJ2-3 and V is TRBV2, with 10 positions matching TRBD2. The CDR3 contains 19 residues. The J segment lost 0 bases and the V segment lost 8 bases, leaving 17 bases of the junction unmatched. The germline gives CDR1 SNHLY, CDR2 FYNNEI.

This sequence joins TRBV11-3 and TRBJ2-1, with 7 bases fitting TRBD1. CDR1 and CDR2 from the germline V gene are SGHNT and YENEEA. Trimming cost V 4 bases and J 4 bases; bases outside gene matches: 4. CDR3 length equals 14 residues. The CDR3 nucleotides are TGTGCCAGCAGCTCCAGGACAGGTTACAATGAGCAGTTCTTC. Encoded protein: CASSSRTGYNEQFF.

V is TRBV19 and J is TRBJ2-2; 8 bases are a match to TRBD1. This CDR3 region has 16 residues. Trimming cost V 6 bases and J 4 bases; bases outside gene matches: 10. Per germline, CDR1 LNHDA and CDR2 SQIVND (reference sequence). The DNA for the CDR3 is TGTGCCAGTAGAAGCCAGGGGGCCTCGACCACCGGGGAGCTGTTTTTT. This translates into CASRSQGASTTGELFF. The full variable domain, in which reference TRBV19 and TRBJ2-2 provide the parts outside the CDR3, is DGGITQSPKYLFRKEGQNVTLSCEQNLNHDAMYWYRQDPGQGLRLIYYSQIVNDFQKGDIAEGYSVSREKKESFPLTVTSAQKNPTAFYLCASRSQGASTTGELFFGEGSRLTVL.

The rearrangement uses TRBV6-1 and TRBJ2-1; D is possibly TRBD1 (6 bases). The V end lost 4 bases, the J end lost 5 bases, and 18 bases lay between the germline ends. CDR1 and CDR2 from the germline V gene are MNHNS and SASEGT. This CDR3 contains 16 residues. CDR3 DNA sequence: TGTGCCAGCAGTGCGATACCGGACAGATTTAACAATGAGCAGTTCTTC. Protein sequence: CASSAIPDRFNNEQFF.

The rearrangement links TRBV5-1 to TRBJ2-1; 9 bases are a match to TRBD1. With V trimmed by 4 bases and J by 3 bases, 5 bases remained unmatched. The germline CDR1 and CDR2 sequences are SGHRS and YFSETQ. CDR3 size: 15 residues. The CDR3 here is CASSQGTGIYNEQFF. Here the CDR3 DNA reads TGCGCCAGCAGCCAAGGGACAGGGATCTACAATGAGCAGTTCTTC.

The genes are TRBV9 and TRBJ2-3; no reliable D call. In germline, CDR1 is SGDLS, CDR2 YYNGEE. This CDR3 comprises 13 residues. The V end was cut by 6 bases, the J end by 1 base, with 9 bases between. The CDR3 spells CASTPRGTDTQYF. The DNA of the CDR3 is TGTGCCAGCACTCCCCGAGGCACAGATACGCAGTATTTT.

The chain employs TRBV5-1 and TRBJ2-3; 10 positions agree with TRBD2. This CDR3 has 16 amino acids. Looked up from germline, CDR1 is SGHRS and CDR2 is YFSETQ. V shed 4 bases and J 5 bases; nucleotides not matched to a gene: 10. The CDR3 sequence is CASSRVSSGSLDTQYF. The CDR3 nucleotides are TGCGCCAGCAGCCGGGTGTCTAGCGGGAGCCTAGATACGCAGTATTTT.

The rearrangement links TRBV5-6 to TRBJ2-4, with TRBD1 as a possible D gene (6 bases). V was shortened by 2 bases and J by 6 bases, with 15 bases between the two germline ends. CDR1 is SGHDT, CDR2 YYEEEE, per germline. This CDR3 spans 15 amino acids. The DNA for the CDR3 is TGTGCCAGCAGCTTTACCGGGACACCTAGAAACATTCAGTACTTC. It is translated as CASSFTGTPRNIQYF.

V usage is TRBV4-1 and J usage is TRBJ2-3; 10 nucleotides agree with TRBD1. The germline CDR1 and CDR2 sequences are MGHRA and YSYEKL. This CDR3 contains 15 residues. V trimming: 4 bases; J trimming: 2 bases; junction bases outside the gene matches: 3. The DNA for the CDR3 is TGCGCCAGCAGCCTAAGACAGGGGGCCACAGATACGCAGTATTTT. Translation: CASSLRQGATDTQYF.

The rearrangement joins TRBV28 to TRBJ2-1; no clear D gene. CDR3 length: 14 residues. Germline V lookup: CDR1 MDHEN, CDR2 SYDVKM. The ends were cut back, 3 bases at V and 9 bases at J, with 15 bases in the middle. CDR3: CASSFVGPSGEQFF. CDR3 sequence (DNA): TGTGCCAGCAGTTTCGTCGGCCCGTCGGGTGAGCAGTTCTTC.

The CDR3 protein is CASSLVRGGGSYNEQFF. In DNA, the CDR3 is TGTGCCAGCAGCTTAGTTCGCGGCGGGGGGTCCTACAATGAGCAGTTCTTC. The chain is built from TRBV13 and TRBJ2-1; 8 nucleotides agree with TRBD2. The junction had 6 bases not matched to a gene; V was cut back by 1 base and J by 1 base. Germline V gene sequence: CDR1 PRHDT, CDR2 FYEKMQ (reference sequence). The CDR3 is 17 amino acids.

V is TRBV2 and J is TRBJ1-1; 11 positions agree with TRBD1. V lost 7 bases, J lost 6 bases, and 7 bases stayed unmatched. This CDR3 contains 14 residues. The germline V gene has CDR1 SNHLY and CDR2 FYNNEI. The chain's CDR3 is CASKRGDRGSEAFF. The CDR3 DNA is TGTGCCAGCAAACGGGGGGACAGGGGGTCTGAAGCTTTCTTT.

V gene TRBV4-1 combines with J gene TRBJ2-1; TRBD1 might be the D (5 bases). The germline V gene has CDR1 MGHRA and CDR2 YSYEKL. V lost 2 bases and J lost 4, with 15 bases in between. CDR3 length equals 16 residues. The CDR3 protein is CASSQTGHDLYNEQFF. Here the CDR3 DNA reads TGCGCCAGCAGCCAAACAGGACATGATTTATACAATGAGCAGTTCTTC.

This chain joins TRBV4-1 and TRBJ2-3; 10 nucleotides agree with TRBD2. This CDR3 region has 15 residues. V dropped 1 base and J dropped 5; count of bases not matched to a gene: 3. Germline CDR1 and CDR2: MGHRA and YSYEKL. The CDR3 DNA reads TGCGCCAGCAGCCAAGTGGGACTAGCGAGAGATACGCAGTATTTT. Protein: CASSQVGLARDTQYF.

The chain joins TRBV10-3 to TRBJ1-1; 9 bases are shared with TRBD1. The germline V gene encodes CDR1 ENHRY and CDR2 SYGVKD. The CDR3 runs to 16 residues. With V trimmed by 0 bases and J by 1 base, 3 bases remained unmatched. CDR3 bases: TGTGCCATCAGTGAGTCGAAGGGACAGGGGAACACTGAAGCTTTCTTT. Amino acid sequence: CAISESKGQGNTEAFF.

The chain links TRBV29-1 to TRBJ1-6, with 9 bases matching TRBD1. Germline CDR1 SQVTM, CDR2 ANQGSEA. V shed 5 bases, J shed 8 bases, and the junction held 4 bases outside the gene matches. The CDR3 totals 13 residues. The CDR3 DNA reads TGCAGCGTTCTGACAGGGGGGGATTCACCCCTCCACTTT. Encoded protein: CSVLTGGDSPLHF.

With regard to this clone: The sample contains more than one DNA sequence encoding this CDR3. V usage is TRBV7-8 and J usage is TRBJ1-5; 10 nucleotides match TRBD1. The CDR3 spans 16 residues. The trim removed 5 bases at V and 5 bases at J, leaving 9 bases unmatched. CDR1 is SGHVS and CDR2 is FQNEAQ in the germline V gene. CDR3 nucleotide sequence: TGTGCCAGCAGCCGACTTAGACAGGGGGCATATCAGCCCCAGCATTTT. It codes for CASSRLRQGAYQPQHF.